A selection of T cell receptor beta chains follows, all from one sample in a study of OX40 agonist ivuxolimab in advanced cancers. Profiling relied on immunoSEQ multiplex PCR, and the TCRdb table lists in-frame clones only, not all of them. The data hold 90,000 or so clones, with 70% to 90% observed a single time. Sequences were derived from CD4+ or CD8+ T cells sorted from blood, sampled in a trial of the OX40 agonist ivuxolimab. These receptors all come from an adult with an advanced solid tumor such as melanoma, head and neck, liver or kidney cancer. Both conserved end residues are part of each CDR3.

V	J	CDR3
TRBV19	TRBJ2-1	CASSISGQGYNEQFF
TRBV7-8	TRBJ1-5	CASSLDRTGNQPQHF
TRBV5-4	TRBJ1-2	CASSHNQGAGGYTF
TRBV4-1	TRBJ2-1	CASSPARDRSYNEQFF
TRBV27	TRBJ1-1	CASSPKPDRVTEAFF
TRBV5-1	TRBJ1-3	CASRQGARQENTIYF
TRBV5-1	TRBJ2-1	CASSLHDPGLATDSYNEQFF
TRBV11-3	TRBJ2-1	CASSLERINEQFF
TRBV7-2	TRBJ1-5	CASSRDQGVGQPQHF
TRBV5-6	TRBJ2-7	CASSHRLAGAGEQYF
TRBV9	TRBJ2-7	CASSATDHEQYF